The 29 T cell receptor beta chains given below trace back to one sample, sequenced in a study of T cell responses to AZD1222 COVID-19 vaccine. This table comes from immunoSEQ multiplex PCR, and its TCRdb copy is limited to in-frame clones, with some not included. The profile shows 90,000 to 150,000 clones, around 87% of them singletons. Source: peripheral blood, taken 28 days after the second AZD1222 dose. The receptors come from an adult who received the AZD1222 COVID-19 vaccine.

This chain connects TRBV6-5 to TRBJ1-2; no firm D call. CDR1 is MNHEY, CDR2 SVGAGI, per germline. The CDR3 sequence is 15 residues long. The V and J ends lost 0 bases and 2 bases respectively, with 10 bases between them. The CDR3 region has the DNA TGTGCCAGCAGTTACTCTTGGGATGGGAACTATGGCTACACCTTC. As protein: CASSYSWDGNYGYTF.

This clone appeared a few times. The rearrangement joins TRBV5-1 to TRBJ1-1; 9 bases are a match to TRBD1. Trimming cost V 2 bases and J 1 base; bases outside gene matches: 3. This CDR3 region has 15 residues. CDR1 is SGHRS and CDR2 is YFSETQ in the germline V gene. CDR3 sequence (DNA): TGCGCCAGCAGCTTCAAGGACAGGGGGAACACTGAAGCTTTCTTT. Its protein product is CASSFKDRGNTEAFF.

This clone was detected only once. The chain employs TRBV21-1 and TRBJ2-7; the D segment call TRBD2 is taken from the table without a DNA check. TRBV21-1 is deemed a pseudogene. The CDR3 has 13 amino acids. The CDR3 bases are TGTGCCAGCAGCCAAAGAGGAGGCTACGAGCAGTACTTC. As protein: CASSQRGGYEQYF.

Only one count was recorded for this clone. The V call is TRBV7-2, the J call TRBJ2-3, with D possibly TRBD2 on 6 matching bases. V lost 4 bases and J 4 bases, leaving 18 bases between the germline ends. From germline, CDR1 is SGHTA and CDR2 FQGNSA. This CDR3 region has 16 residues. CDR3: CASSSPGGVGPDTQYF. The CDR3 DNA is TGTGCCAGCAGCTCCCCGGGCGGGGTTGGGCCAGATACGCAGTATTTT.

J is TRBJ1-4 and V is TRBV6-5; TRBD1 aligns across 8 bases. The germline V gene encodes CDR1 MNHEY and CDR2 SVGAGI. The CDR3 has 15 residues. After removal of 5 bases from V and 7 bases from J, the junction contained 9 bases not matched to a gene. The CDR3 region is CASSRSRGRGEKLFF. CDR3 in DNA: TGTGCCAGCAGTCGCTCCAGGGGGCGAGGTGAAAAACTGTTTTTT.

The rearrangement joins TRBV5-1 to TRBJ2-2; D may be TRBD2 (5 bases). The CDR3 length is 14 residues. Germline CDR1 SGHRS, CDR2 YFSETQ. Between the trimmed V and J ends, which lost 5 bases and 5 bases, there was a span of 13 bases. CDR3 bases: TGCGCCAGCAGAGAGGAGGTGGATACCGGGGAGCTGTTTTTT. Protein product: CASREEVDTGELFF.

The V call is TRBV5-8, the J call TRBJ2-2; possibly TRBD2 for D (5 bases). Germline assignment: CDR1 SGHTS and CDR2 YDEGEE. Trimming pared 0 bases from V and 3 bases from J, leaving 12 bases between. The CDR3 loop spans 16 amino acids. CDR3 region: CASSLEGVGYTGELFF. The DNA of the CDR3 is TGTGCCAGCAGCTTGGAGGGAGTGGGGTACACCGGGGAGCTGTTTTTT.

The V and J genes are TRBV2 and TRBJ1-2; weak D call: TRBD1 (6 bases). Germline CDR1 is SNHLY and CDR2 is FYNNEI. The CDR3 covers 16 residues. Trimming took off 2 bases at V and 4 bases at J, with 17 bases between the two ends. Here the CDR3 reads CASSEKGGHSSYGYTF. The DNA of the CDR3 is TGTGCCAGCAGTGAAAAGGGGGGCCACTCATCCTATGGCTACACCTTC.

The chain links TRBV5-8 to TRBJ2-3; possible D gene TRBD2, 5 bases. The ends were cut back, 4 bases at V and 6 bases at J, with 21 bases in the middle. The CDR3 loop spans 16 amino acids. Per germline, CDR1 SGHTS and CDR2 YDEGEE. CDR3 coding DNA: TGTGCCAGCAGCCTAGCAGTTTCTAGTCTAACCGATACGCAGTATTTT. Its protein is CASSLAVSSLTDTQYF.

V gene TRBV6-5 combines with J gene TRBJ2-5, with D unclear. The CDR3 extends over 11 amino acids. Trimming left V 6 bases short and J 2 bases short, with 4 bases between. The V gene's germline CDR1 is MNHEY and CDR2 SVGAGI. This CDR3 is CASRGQETQYF. CDR3 nucleotides: TGTGCCAGCAGGGGGCAAGAGACCCAGTACTTC.

The chain carries TRBV10-3 and TRBJ1-4; 9 bases line up with TRBD1. Germline CDR1 ENHRY, CDR2 SYGVKD. V shed 6 bases, J shed 6 bases, and the junction held 5 bases outside the gene matches. The CDR3 runs to 14 residues. The CDR3 sequence: CAIRSTGGDEKLFF. The DNA of the CDR3 is TGTGCCATCAGGTCGACAGGGGGGGATGAAAAACTGTTTTTT.

This rearrangement joins TRBV7-3 to TRBJ1-6; D not certain. V was trimmed by 4 bases and J by 7 bases, leaving 8 bases between them. CDR1 and CDR2 from the germline V gene are SGHTA and FQGTGA. This CDR3 is 13 amino acids long. CDR3 DNA sequence: TGTGCCAGCAGCTCATCACCAAATTCACCCCTCCACTTT. It specifies CASSSSPNSPLHF. Full variable domain (missing parts from reference TRBV7-3 and TRBJ1-6): GAGVSQTPSNKVTEKGKYVELRCDPISGHTALYWYRQSLGQGPEFLIYFQGTGAADDSGLPNDRFFAVRPEGSVSTLKIQRTERGDSAVYLCASSSSPNSPLHFGNGTRLTVT.

This clone was seen once. V and J are TRBV18 and TRBJ1-4; D call uncertain. V was trimmed by 3 bases and J by 8 bases, leaving 19 bases between them. Germline CDR1 and CDR2: KGHSH and LQKENI. This CDR3 spans 16 amino acids. CDR3 residues: CASSPGRETGREKLFF. The CDR3 DNA sequence: TGTGCCAGCTCACCCGGCCGAGAAACCGGGAGGGAAAAACTGTTTTTT.

The DNA of the CDR3 is TGTGCCAGCAGCCAACCGGGACTAATAAATACGCAGTATTTT. Its translation: CASSQPGLINTQYF. The chain uses TRBV3-1 (or the pseudogene TRBV3-2) and TRBJ2-3, with 7 bases that match TRBD2. Per the germline V gene, CDR1 is LGHDT and CDR2 is YNNKEL (reference sequence). V dropped 2 bases and J dropped 7; count of bases not matched to a gene: 6. The CDR3 is made up of 14 amino acids.

The CDR3 DNA sequence: TGTGCCAGCAGCCCATGGCTGGGGGCGAGGGAGCAGTACTTC. It is translated as CASSPWLGAREQYF. The V gene is TRBV5-4, the J gene TRBJ2-7, with D possibly being TRBD1 (6 bases). Germline CDR1 SGHNT, CDR2 YYREEE (reference sequence). Deletions cut 4 bases from V and 7 bases from J, with 18 bases between. This CDR3 spans 14 amino acids.

This chain connects TRBV10-3 to TRBJ2-7, with D perhaps TRBD1 (6 bases). This CDR3 region has 14 residues. Germline V CDR1 and CDR2: ENHRY, SYGVKD. Between the trimmed V and J ends, which lost 4 bases and 0 bases, there was a span of 10 bases. The CDR3 coding sequence is TGTGCCATCAGTGGGACAGAGAGCTCCTACGAGCAGTACTTC. It encodes CAISGTESSYEQYF.

The chain combines TRBV2 with TRBJ1-2; weak D call: TRBD1 (6 bases). The CDR3 spans 14 residues. Germline V gives CDR1 SNHLY, CDR2 FYNNEI. The germline V and J ends were trimmed by 6 bases and 4 bases, with 15 bases remaining between them. Here the CDR3 reads CASRQGPSGYGYTF. As DNA, the CDR3 is TGTGCCAGCAGACAGGGTCCCTCAGGCTATGGCTACACCTTC.

The chain couples TRBV6-1 to TRBJ1-4; D gene ambiguous. Germline CDR1 and CDR2: MNHNS and SASEGT. Between the trimmed V and J ends, which lost 1 base and 3 bases, there was a span of 9 bases. The CDR3 loop spans 15 amino acids. The CDR3 DNA follows: TGTGCCAGCAGTGAAGGTTGGGGAGCTAATGAAAAACTGTTTTTT. This codes for CASSEGWGANEKLFF.

In its sample, this clone was seen once. The V gene is TRBV3-1 (or the pseudogene TRBV3-2), the J gene TRBJ1-6; 9 bases map to TRBD1. The CDR3 contains 15 residues. Germline trimming cut 2 bases from V and 8 bases from J; bases unmatched to any gene: 4. In germline, CDR1 is LGHDT, CDR2 YNNKEL (reference sequence). Here the CDR3 DNA reads TGTGCCAGCAGCCAAACAGGGGGCTGGGATTCACCCCTCCACTTT. Amino acids: CASSQTGGWDSPLHF.

The chain carries TRBV28 and TRBJ1-4; no clear D gene. CDR3 size: 13 residues. CDR1 is MDHEN and CDR2 is SYDVKM in the germline V gene. V was cut by 9 bases and J by 1 base, with 9 bases left in between. The CDR3 is CASSDQTNEKLFF. The CDR3 bases are TGTGCCAGTTCTGACCAAACTAATGAAAAACTGTTTTTT.

The V gene is TRBV7-9, the J gene TRBJ1-2; possible D gene TRBD1, 5 bases. V shed 8 bases and J shed 3 bases, with 13 bases lying between them. The germline CDR1 and CDR2 sequences are SEHNR and FQNEAQ (reference sequence). The CDR3 totals 13 residues. The CDR3: CASSRGPHYGYTF. The CDR3 DNA sequence: TGTGCCAGCTCGAGGGGCCCCCACTATGGCTACACCTTC.

The genes are TRBV5-4 and TRBJ1-3; D uncertain. V gave up 4 bases and J gave up 2 bases, with 16 bases separating them. Germline-derived CDR1 and CDR2 are SGHNT and YYREEE (reference sequence). The length of the CDR3 is 16 residues. The CDR3 coding sequence is TGTGCCAGCAGCCCAAGCACGGGATTCACTGGAAACACCATATATTTT. It translates to CASSPSTGFTGNTIYF.

The chain joins TRBV6-2 or TRBV6-3 to TRBJ1-2; tentatively, D is TRBD1 (6 bases). CDR1 and CDR2 (germline): MNHEY, SVGEGT. The CDR3 is 14 amino acids. V lost 6 bases and J lost 5, with 16 bases in between. The CDR3 is CASSRDRSLYGYTF. The CDR3 DNA sequence: TGTGCCAGCAGCCGAGACAGGAGCTTGTATGGCTACACCTTC.

The V call is TRBV30, the J call TRBJ1-3; 7 positions match TRBD1. The CDR3 has 14 amino acids. The junction had 9 bases not matched to a gene; V was cut back by 5 bases and J by 5 bases. CDR1 and CDR2 from the germline V gene are GTSNPN and SVGIG (reference sequence). In DNA, the CDR3 is TGTGCCTGGGACGAAGGGACAGCCCGAAACACCATATATTTT. It is translated as CAWDEGTARNTIYF. Based on the CDR3 plus reference TRBV30 and TRBJ1-3, the full variable domain is SQTIHQWPATLVQPVGSPLSLECTVEGTSNPNLYWYRQAAGRGLQLLFYSVGIGQISSEVPQNLSASRPQDRQFILSSKKLLLSDSGFYLCAWDEGTARNTIYFGEGSWLTVV.

The chain's CDR3 is CASSFLSGPRNSPLHF. In nucleotides, the CDR3 is TGTGCCAGCAGTTTCCTGTCCGGGCCTCGGAATTCACCCCTCCACTTT. This chain joins TRBV28 and TRBJ1-6; the D is unclear. The CDR3 runs to 16 residues. V gave up 3 bases and J gave up 7 bases, with 16 bases separating them. Looked up from germline, CDR1 is MDHEN and CDR2 is SYDVKM.

The V and J genes are TRBV19 and TRBJ2-1, with D perhaps given as TRBD1 or TRBD2 (6 bases each). With 0 bases removed from V and 3 bases from J, the gap between germline ends came to 9 bases. CDR3 length equals 15 residues. Germline values: CDR1 LNHDA, CDR2 SQIVND (reference sequence). CDR3 region: CASSIEGGLYNEQFF. Written as DNA, the CDR3 is TGTGCCAGTAGTATAGAGGGGGGCCTCTACAATGAGCAGTTCTTC.

The chain couples TRBV6-1 to TRBJ1-1; D is unclear. V was pared by 2 bases and J by 2 bases, with 9 bases between. The CDR3 runs to 14 residues. From germline, CDR1 is MNHNS and CDR2 SASEGT. This CDR3 reads CASSERAGNTEAFF. The CDR3 bases are TGTGCCAGCAGTGAAAGGGCAGGAAACACTGAAGCTTTCTTT.

The V gene is TRBV12-3 or TRBV12-4, the J gene TRBJ1-6, with D possibly TRBD1 on 6 matching bases. The CDR3 is 13 residues long. Trimming removed 5 bases from V and 8 bases from J, with 10 bases in between. The CDR3 sequence: CASSTNRDSPLHF. In DNA, the CDR3 is TGTGCCAGCAGTACCAACAGGGATTCACCCCTCCACTTT.

The chain has TRBV5-4 and TRBJ1-1; TRBD1 matches at 7 bases. CDR1 SGHNT and CDR2 YYREEE come from the germline V gene (reference sequence). This CDR3 region has 15 residues. Unmatched junction bases numbered 4, after V lost 2 bases and J lost 0 bases. The CDR3 loop reads CASSFVQGMNTEAFF. The CDR3 DNA follows: TGTGCCAGCAGCTTTGTACAGGGGATGAACACTGAAGCTTTCTTT.